Listed below are T cell receptor beta chains from one sample, sequenced in a study of identical twins. Using its own MiXCR run on the 5' RACE reads, TCRdb lists one record per CDR3 protein. The sample lists a few hundred thousand distinct CDR3 sequences, about 8.3% occurring once. These data also formed part of another study, on yellow fever vaccine responses in identical twins.

Specimen: CD8+ T cells sorted from blood. Source of these receptors: a woman aged 18-30 years in good health. The CDR3 runs from the conserved cysteine through the conserved F or W. D genes are given only for firm matches. The size of a clone is reported for some rows only, either as once, few or many, or as a class for expanded clones.

.	TRBV6-1	TRBJ2-4	many	15	TGTGCCAGCAGTGAACTAAGTGTAGCCAAAAACATTCAGTACTTC	CASSELSVAKNIQYF
.	TRBV15	TRBJ2-3	few	14	TGTGCCACCAGCAGTGTCGGTGGGGCAGATACGCAGTATTTT	CATSSVGGADTQYF
.	TRBV2	TRBJ2-6	.	15	TGTGCCAGCAGTGGTCCCGCTCTCGGGGCCAACGTCCTGACTTTC	CASSGPALGANVLTF
TRBD2	TRBV6-1	TRBJ2-5	few	15	TGTGCCAGCGGCGGGACTAGCGGGAGTTTCGAGACCCAGTACTTC	CASGGTSGSFETQYF
TRBD1	TRBV6-5	TRBJ1-4	few	15	TGTGCCAGCAGTTACTCTGGGACAGGGGGGGAAAAACTGTTTTTT	CASSYSGTGGEKLFF
.	TRBV9	TRBJ2-2	.	13	TGTGCCAGCAGCGATCTCACCGCCGGGGAGCTGTTTTTT	CASSDLTAGELFF
.	TRBV9	TRBJ2-7	.	15	TGTGCCAGCAGCGTAGGGTGGGGGATGACCTACGAGCAGTACTTC	CASSVGWGMTYEQYF
TRBD1	TRBV5-5	TRBJ1-2	.	13	TGTGCCACCACGACAGGGAGTAACTATGGCTACACCTTC	CATTTGSNYGYTF
TRBD2	TRBV7-2	TRBJ2-3	.	16	TGTGCCAGCAGCTTAGTAGCGGGAGGCCCCGGAGATACGCAGTATTTT	CASSLVAGGPGDTQYF
.	TRBV11-2	TRBJ1-5	few	13	TGTGCCAGCAGCTCAGACGTCGGGCAGCCCCAGCATTTT	CASSSDVGQPQHF
.	TRBV10-3	TRBJ2-2	.	15	TGTGCCATCAGTGTTCAGGGGACGAACACCGGGGAGCTGTTTTTT	CAISVQGTNTGELFF
.	TRBV7-8	TRBJ1-5	many	14	TGTGCCAGCAGCTTATTGGGGGGCAATCAGCCCCAGCATTTT	CASSLLGGNQPQHF
TRBD1	TRBV7-3	TRBJ1-5	.	14	TGTGCCACCGGTAGGGACAGGGGATATCAGCCCCAGCATTTT	CATGRDRGYQPQHF
.	TRBV7-9	TRBJ1-6	many	16	TGTGCCAGCAGCCCCCCCGGTTCCTTGGGTAATTCACCCCTCCACTTT	CASSPPGSLGNSPLHF
.	TRBV6-2/TRBV6-3	TRBJ2-5	.	10	TGTGCCAGTGAAAGGGAGACCCAGTACTTC	CASERETQYF
.	TRBV2	TRBJ2-5	few	12	TGTGCCAGCACTGGCCTAGAAGAGACCCAGTACTTC	CASTGLEETQYF
.	TRBV3-1	TRBJ2-7	few	14	TGTGCCAGCAGCCAAGAGGAGGGCAGGGACGAGCAGTACTTC	CASSQEEGRDEQYF
TRBD1	TRBV6-5	TRBJ1-1	many	15	TGTGCCAGCAGTTACTGGCAGGGGGGGGACACTGAAGCTTTCTTT	CASSYWQGGDTEAFF
.	TRBV11-2	TRBJ2-7	few	13	TGTGCCAGCAGCTTTGGACCGGTCTACGAGCAGTACTTC	CASSFGPVYEQYF
.	TRBV4-3	TRBJ2-1	few	15	TGCGCCAGCAGCCAACATATCGGAGATTACAATGAGCAGTTCTTC	CASSQHIGDYNEQFF
TRBD1	TRBV11-1	TRBJ2-7	few	18	TGTGCCAGCAGCTTCTCCGGGACAGGGGACCTGGGGGCCTACGAGCAGTACTTC	CASSFSGTGDLGAYEQYF
TRBD2	TRBV12-3/TRBV12-4	TRBJ2-5	many	15	TGTGCCAGCAGTTTATCACGGGAGGGGGGAGAGACCCAGTACTTC	CASSLSREGGETQYF
TRBD2	TRBV20-1	TRBJ2-7	many	17	TGCAGTGCTAGACCCCCTCCCCGGGACTCGGAGCGGGGCGAGCAGTACTTC	CSARPPPRDSERGEQYF
.	TRBV12-3/TRBV12-4	TRBJ2-2	.	12	TGTGCCAGCGGGGCAGGGTTCGGGGAGCTGTTTTTT	CASGAGFGELFF
TRBD2	TRBV5-1	TRBJ2-1	many	17	TGCGCCAGTACGCAACCCCCGGGACTAGCCCCACCCCATGAGCAGTTCTTC	CASTQPPGLAPPHEQFF
TRBD2	TRBV10-2	TRBJ2-1	.	14	TGCGCCAGCAGTTCCCAGCGGGGTTACAATGAGCAGTTCTTC	CASSSQRGYNEQFF
.	TRBV19	TRBJ2-7	few	13	TGTGCCAGTAGTACCACGTTAGGGGACGAGCAGTACTTC	CASSTTLGDEQYF
.	TRBV7-9	TRBJ2-2	few	16	TGTGCCAGCAGCCCGCCGGCAATCCAGGACACCGGGGAGCTGTTTTTT	CASSPPAIQDTGELFF
.	TRBV19	TRBJ1-5	many	13	TGTGCCACCACTACCGGGCAAAATCAGCCCCAGCATTTT	CATTTGQNQPQHF
TRBD2	TRBV20-1	TRBJ2-1	.	13	TGCAGTGCCAGGACTAGCGGGAGCAGTGAGCAGTTCTTC	CSARTSGSSEQFF
.	TRBV28	TRBJ1-1	.	13	TGTGCCAGCAGTTGGGCCCGGGGCACTGAAGCTTTCTTT	CASSWARGTEAFF
.	TRBV12-3/TRBV12-4	TRBJ2-3	few	14	TGTGCCAGCAGTCCTCTCAATCCCACGGATACGCAGTATTTT	CASSPLNPTDTQYF